This T cell receptor (beta chain) was retrieved from a study of T-cell reconstitution after alpha-beta-depleted transplantation in children. V was cut by 3 bases and J by 3 bases, with 17 bases left in between. The CDR3 loop spans 16 amino acids. The germline V gene encodes CDR1 MNHNS and CDR2 SASEGT. Preparation of the TCRbeta library involved a method that used unique molecular identifiers. TCRdb reprocessed the PCR reads via MiXCR and lists one record per CDR3 protein. Here the sample spans 420,000 or so distinct CDR3 sequences, about 11% being singletons. This clonotype has at least ten counts. This TCR was sampled from a human donor who donated a stem cell graft to a child with acute myeloid leukemia. J is TRBJ2-5 and V is TRBV6-1; no firm D call. The specimen comprised PBMCs from the stem cell graft donor, sampled from the stem cell graft. CDR3: CASSDFLDHTKETQYF. The CDR3 DNA is TGTGCCAGCAGTGACTTTTTAGACCATACTAAAGAGACCCAGTACTTC.